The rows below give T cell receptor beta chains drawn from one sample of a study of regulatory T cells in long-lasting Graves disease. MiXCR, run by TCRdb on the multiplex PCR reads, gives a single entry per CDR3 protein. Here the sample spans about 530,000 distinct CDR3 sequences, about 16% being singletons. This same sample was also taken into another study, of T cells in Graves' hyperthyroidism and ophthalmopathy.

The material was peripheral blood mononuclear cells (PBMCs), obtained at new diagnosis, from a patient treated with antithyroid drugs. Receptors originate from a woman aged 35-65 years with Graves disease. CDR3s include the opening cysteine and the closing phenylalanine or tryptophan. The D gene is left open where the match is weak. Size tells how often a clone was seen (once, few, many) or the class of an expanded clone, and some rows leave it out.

CDR3aa: CASSLSNSYNQPQHF; CDR3nt: TGTGCCAGCAGTTTAAGTAACAGTTACAATCAGCCCCAGCATTTT; d_gene: NA; abundance: many; v_gene: TRBV12-3/TRBV12-4; j_gene: TRBJ1-5
CDR3aa: CASSLDSPWTDTQYF; CDR3nt: TGCGCCAGCAGCTTGGACAGTCCGTGGACAGATACGCAGTATTTT; d_gene: NA; abundance: many; v_gene: TRBV5-1; j_gene: TRBJ2-3
CDR3aa: CASSPWEGGTDTQYF; CDR3nt: TGTGCCAGCAGTCCCTGGGAGGGGGGCACAGATACGCAGTATTTT; d_gene: NA; abundance: few; v_gene: TRBV2; j_gene: TRBJ2-3
CDR3aa: CASSHSAGKVEAFF; CDR3nt: TGTGCCAGCAGCCATTCGGCAGGGAAAGTTGAAGCTTTCTTT; d_gene: NA; abundance: few; v_gene: TRBV3-1; j_gene: TRBJ1-1
CDR3aa: CSAIRDSGAYEQYF; CDR3nt: TGCAGTGCTATAAGGGATTCAGGGGCGTACGAGCAGTACTTC; d_gene: NA; abundance: many; v_gene: TRBV20-1; j_gene: TRBJ2-7
CDR3aa: CASSFRTGSSYNEQFF; CDR3nt: TGTGCCAGCAGCTTCAGAACGGGGAGCTCCTACAATGAGCAGTTCTTC; d_gene: NA; abundance: few; v_gene: TRBV7-8; j_gene: TRBJ2-1
CDR3aa: CASSQGATYGYTF; CDR3nt: TGTGCCAGCAGCCAAGGGGCTACCTATGGCTACACCTTC; d_gene: NA; abundance: many; v_gene: TRBV3-1; j_gene: TRBJ1-2
CDR3aa: CSAYGRVNTEAFF; CDR3nt: TGCAGTGCCTATGGGAGGGTGAACACTGAAGCTTTCTTT; d_gene: NA; abundance: few; v_gene: TRBV20-1; j_gene: TRBJ1-1
CDR3aa: CSVDRGYGYTF; CDR3nt: TGCAGCGTTGACAGGGGCTATGGCTACACCTTC; d_gene: NA; abundance: NA; v_gene: TRBV29-1; j_gene: TRBJ1-2
CDR3aa: CASSVGEQGYGTDTQYF; CDR3nt: TGTGCCAGCAGCGTAGGTGAACAGGGGTACGGAACAGATACGCAGTATTTT; d_gene: TRBD1; abundance: many; v_gene: TRBV9; j_gene: TRBJ2-3
CDR3aa: CASSHRGTYGYTF; CDR3nt: TGTGCCAGCAGCCATCGAGGGACATATGGCTACACCTTC; d_gene: NA; abundance: many; v_gene: TRBV3-1; j_gene: TRBJ1-2
CDR3aa: CASTRTKLSAEGLMTEAFF; CDR3nt: TGTGCCAGTACCCGGACCAAACTATCCGCGGAGGGGTTAATGACTGAAGCTTTCTTT; d_gene: NA; abundance: NA; v_gene: TRBV19; j_gene: TRBJ1-1
CDR3aa: CASSTRQGTPNYGYTF; CDR3nt: TGTGCCAGTAGTACGAGACAGGGGACTCCTAACTATGGCTACACCTTC; d_gene: TRBD1; abundance: few; v_gene: TRBV19; j_gene: TRBJ1-2
CDR3aa: CASSVAGVGANVLTF; CDR3nt: TGTGCCAGCAGCGTAGCGGGTGTCGGGGCCAACGTCCTGACTTTC; d_gene: NA; abundance: few; v_gene: TRBV9; j_gene: TRBJ2-6
CDR3aa: CASSSTRTSGGPNEQFF; CDR3nt: TGTGCCAGCAGCTCCACAAGAACTAGCGGGGGTCCAAATGAGCAGTTCTTC; d_gene: TRBD2; abundance: NA; v_gene: TRBV7-9; j_gene: TRBJ2-1
CDR3aa: CASSWDPSAYGYTF; CDR3nt: TGTGCCAGCAGTTGGGACCCTTCGGCCTATGGCTACACCTTC; d_gene: NA; abundance: few; v_gene: TRBV6-5; j_gene: TRBJ1-2
CDR3aa: CASSQVAVQGAFYEQYF; CDR3nt: TGCGCCAGCAGCCAAGTTGCGGTCCAGGGGGCATTCTACGAGCAGTACTTC; d_gene: TRBD1; abundance: many; v_gene: TRBV4-1; j_gene: TRBJ2-7
CDR3aa: CASTGTNNEKLFF; CDR3nt: TGCGCCAGCACCGGGACAAACAATGAAAAACTGTTTTTT; d_gene: NA; abundance: NA; v_gene: TRBV5-1; j_gene: TRBJ1-4
CDR3aa: CASSPTRQGNQPQHF; CDR3nt: TGTGCCAGCAGCCCCACCCGACAGGGAAATCAGCCCCAGCATTTT; d_gene: TRBD1; abundance: many; v_gene: TRBV7-8; j_gene: TRBJ1-5
CDR3aa: CASSPWGSQETQYF; CDR3nt: TGTGCCAGCAGCCCCTGGGGGTCCCAAGAGACCCAGTACTTC; d_gene: NA; abundance: many; v_gene: TRBV3-1; j_gene: TRBJ2-5
CDR3aa: CASSSTGLRDTQYF; CDR3nt: TGTGCCAGCAGCTCCACAGGGTTGAGGGATACGCAGTATTTT; d_gene: NA; abundance: many; v_gene: TRBV28; j_gene: TRBJ2-3
CDR3aa: CASSAALHNEQFF; CDR3nt: TGTGCCAGCAGTGCGGCCCTTCACAATGAGCAGTTCTTC; d_gene: NA; abundance: few; v_gene: TRBV2; j_gene: TRBJ2-1
CDR3aa: CASSTPGQMNTEAFF; CDR3nt: TGTGCCAGCAGCACCCCGGGACAGATGAACACTGAAGCTTTCTTT; d_gene: TRBD1; abundance: many; v_gene: TRBV5-6; j_gene: TRBJ1-1
CDR3aa: CSARGGQGISEAFF; CDR3nt: TGCAGTGCTAGAGGGGGACAGGGGATCTCTGAAGCTTTCTTT; d_gene: TRBD1; abundance: many; v_gene: TRBV20-1; j_gene: TRBJ1-1
CDR3aa: CASSFIRDRGDTQYF; CDR3nt: TGTGCCAGCAGTTTTATCCGGGACAGGGGAGATACGCAGTATTTT; d_gene: TRBD1; abundance: few; v_gene: TRBV27; j_gene: TRBJ2-3
CDR3aa: CASSQDPGTGGREQYF; CDR3nt: TGTGCCAGCAGCCAAGATCCCGGGACAGGGGGCCGCGAGCAGTACTTC; d_gene: TRBD1; abundance: many; v_gene: TRBV3-1; j_gene: TRBJ2-7
CDR3aa: CAWSTGTKNIQYF; CDR3nt: TGTGCCTGGAGTACGGGAACCAAAAACATTCAGTACTTC; d_gene: NA; abundance: many; v_gene: TRBV30; j_gene: TRBJ2-4
CDR3aa: CASSYRGAANEQYF; CDR3nt: TGTGCCAGCAGTTACAGGGGAGCGGCAAACGAGCAGTACTTC; d_gene: NA; abundance: few; v_gene: TRBV6-9; j_gene: TRBJ2-7
CDR3aa: CSASNPASGNTIYF; CDR3nt: TGCAGTGCTAGTAATCCGGCCTCTGGAAACACCATATATTTT; d_gene: NA; abundance: many; v_gene: TRBV20-1; j_gene: TRBJ1-3
CDR3aa: CASRSYGTGGGKLFF; CDR3nt: TGTGCCAGCAGAAGCTACGGGACAGGCGGCGGAAAACTGTTTTTT; d_gene: TRBD1; abundance: many; v_gene: TRBV2; j_gene: TRBJ1-4
CDR3aa: CASRGDRATEAFF; CDR3nt: TGTGCCAGCAGGGGGGACAGGGCGACTGAAGCTTTCTTT; d_gene: TRBD1; abundance: many; v_gene: TRBV6-1; j_gene: TRBJ1-1
CDR3aa: CASSSRRGLGEKLFF; CDR3nt: TGTGCCAGCAGTTCTAGGAGGGGGCTTGGAGAAAAACTGTTTTTT; d_gene: TRBD1; abundance: NA; v_gene: TRBV12-3/TRBV12-4; j_gene: TRBJ1-4
CDR3aa: CASKGAGLYDEQYF; CDR3nt: TGCGCCAGCAAGGGGGCAGGACTTTACGACGAGCAGTACTTC; d_gene: TRBD1; abundance: few; v_gene: TRBV5-1; j_gene: TRBJ2-7
CDR3aa: CSASTTSGTTGELFF; CDR3nt: TGCAGTGCTAGTACTACTAGCGGTACAACCGGGGAGCTGTTTTTT; d_gene: TRBD2; abundance: many; v_gene: TRBV20-1; j_gene: TRBJ2-2
CDR3aa: CSAVGGGADTQYF; CDR3nt: TGCAGTGCGGTGGGGGGGGGGGCAGATACGCAGTATTTT; d_gene: TRBD2; abundance: NA; v_gene: TRBV20-1; j_gene: TRBJ2-3
CDR3aa: CASRDMSSSYEQYF; CDR3nt: TGCGCCAGCAGAGACATGTCGTCATCCTACGAGCAGTACTTC; d_gene: NA; abundance: few; v_gene: TRBV5-1; j_gene: TRBJ2-7
CDR3aa: CASSLQEELFF; CDR3nt: TGTGCCAGCAGCCTTCAGGAGGAGCTGTTTTTT; d_gene: NA; abundance: many; v_gene: TRBV7-8; j_gene: TRBJ2-2
CDR3aa: CASSGNREGGVIFNYGYTF; CDR3nt: TGTGCCAGCAGCGGAAACAGGGAGGGAGGGGTAATTTTTAACTATGGCTACACCTTC; d_gene: NA; abundance: NA; v_gene: TRBV7-8; j_gene: TRBJ1-2
CDR3aa: CASSLGGDSYEQYF; CDR3nt: TGTGCCAGCAGTCTGGGCGGAGACTCCTACGAGCAGTACTTC; d_gene: NA; abundance: many; v_gene: TRBV28; j_gene: TRBJ2-7
CDR3aa: CATSRDAVAGETQYF; CDR3nt: TGTGCCACCAGCAGAGATGCGGTAGCGGGGGAGACCCAGTACTTC; d_gene: TRBD2; abundance: many; v_gene: TRBV15; j_gene: TRBJ2-5
CDR3aa: CASTFRGGGWETQYF; CDR3nt: TGTGCCAGCACCTTTAGGGGCGGGGGCTGGGAGACCCAGTACTTC; d_gene: NA; abundance: NA; v_gene: TRBV27; j_gene: TRBJ2-5
CDR3aa: CATQGAGGSPLHF; CDR3nt: TGTGCCACCCAAGGGGCAGGGGGGTCACCCCTCCACTTT; d_gene: TRBD1; abundance: many; v_gene: TRBV7-9; j_gene: TRBJ1-6
CDR3aa: CAMDREGDEKLFF; CDR3nt: TGTGCCATGGACAGGGAAGGGGACGAAAAACTGTTTTTT; d_gene: TRBD1; abundance: many; v_gene: TRBV2; j_gene: TRBJ1-4
CDR3aa: CASSSWTAKSAVF; CDR3nt: TGTGCCAGCAGCTCGTGGACAGCCAAATCGGCGGTCTTC; d_gene: NA; abundance: NA; v_gene: TRBV11-3; j_gene: TRBJ2-1
CDR3aa: CASSFSGHHTEAFF; CDR3nt: TGTGCCAGCAGCTTTTCCGGACATCACACTGAAGCTTTCTTT; d_gene: NA; abundance: NA; v_gene: TRBV12-3/TRBV12-4; j_gene: TRBJ1-1
CDR3aa: CASSPRTTPPSTDTQYF; CDR3nt: TGTGCCAGCAGTCCACGTACGACACCCCCTAGCACAGATACGCAGTATTTT; d_gene: NA; abundance: few; v_gene: TRBV27; j_gene: TRBJ2-3
CDR3aa: CSATPYSNQPQHF; CDR3nt: TGCAGTGCCACCCCTTATAGCAATCAGCCCCAGCATTTT; d_gene: NA; abundance: few; v_gene: TRBV20-1; j_gene: TRBJ1-5
CDR3aa: CASSLVVGGGRMNTEAFF; CDR3nt: TGCGCCAGCAGCTTGGTGGTGGGGGGCGGACGCATGAACACTGAAGCTTTCTTT; d_gene: NA; abundance: many; v_gene: TRBV5-1; j_gene: TRBJ1-1
CDR3aa: CASSPRSGANQPQHF; CDR3nt: TGTGCCAGCAGTCCCCGTTCGGGGGCCAATCAGCCCCAGCATTTT; d_gene: NA; abundance: NA; v_gene: TRBV12-3/TRBV12-4; j_gene: TRBJ1-5
CDR3aa: CASSYSRDRAAVYEQYF; CDR3nt: TGTGCCAGCAGTTACTCCCGCGACAGGGCCGCCGTCTACGAGCAGTACTTC; d_gene: TRBD1; abundance: few; v_gene: TRBV6-2/TRBV6-3; j_gene: TRBJ2-7
CDR3aa: CACSPGGRAYGYTF; CDR3nt: TGTGCCTGCAGCCCAGGTGGCAGGGCCTATGGCTACACCTTC; d_gene: NA; abundance: NA; v_gene: TRBV5-4; j_gene: TRBJ1-2
CDR3aa: CASSPRQGALEKLFF; CDR3nt: TGTGCCAGCAGCCCCAGACAGGGGGCTTTGGAAAAACTGTTTTTT; d_gene: TRBD1; abundance: few; v_gene: TRBV5-6; j_gene: TRBJ1-4
CDR3aa: CASSPGTDLGEQYF; CDR3nt: TGTGCCAGCAGCCCCGGGACTGATTTGGGAGAGCAGTACTTC; d_gene: NA; abundance: few; v_gene: TRBV2; j_gene: TRBJ2-7
CDR3aa: CASSANGGSSYEQYF; CDR3nt: TGTGCCAGCAGCGCAAACGGGGGAAGCTCCTACGAGCAGTACTTC; d_gene: NA; abundance: few; v_gene: TRBV7-6; j_gene: TRBJ2-7
CDR3aa: CASKVGTEAFF; CDR3nt: TGTGCCAGCAAGGTAGGCACTGAAGCTTTCTTT; d_gene: NA; abundance: many; v_gene: TRBV2; j_gene: TRBJ1-1
CDR3aa: CASSPGTSNYGYTF; CDR3nt: TGTGCCAGCAGCCCCGGGACCAGTAACTATGGCTACACCTTC; d_gene: NA; abundance: many; v_gene: TRBV5-1; j_gene: TRBJ1-2
CDR3aa: CASLGGTGRFSGNTIYF; CDR3nt: TGTGCCAGTTTAGGCGGGACAGGGCGCTTCTCTGGAAACACCATATATTTT; d_gene: TRBD1; abundance: few; v_gene: TRBV6-1; j_gene: TRBJ1-3
CDR3aa: CASSLPGGTEAFF; CDR3nt: TGTGCCAGCAGCTTGCCAGGGGGCACTGAAGCTTTCTTT; d_gene: TRBD1; abundance: many; v_gene: TRBV28; j_gene: TRBJ1-1